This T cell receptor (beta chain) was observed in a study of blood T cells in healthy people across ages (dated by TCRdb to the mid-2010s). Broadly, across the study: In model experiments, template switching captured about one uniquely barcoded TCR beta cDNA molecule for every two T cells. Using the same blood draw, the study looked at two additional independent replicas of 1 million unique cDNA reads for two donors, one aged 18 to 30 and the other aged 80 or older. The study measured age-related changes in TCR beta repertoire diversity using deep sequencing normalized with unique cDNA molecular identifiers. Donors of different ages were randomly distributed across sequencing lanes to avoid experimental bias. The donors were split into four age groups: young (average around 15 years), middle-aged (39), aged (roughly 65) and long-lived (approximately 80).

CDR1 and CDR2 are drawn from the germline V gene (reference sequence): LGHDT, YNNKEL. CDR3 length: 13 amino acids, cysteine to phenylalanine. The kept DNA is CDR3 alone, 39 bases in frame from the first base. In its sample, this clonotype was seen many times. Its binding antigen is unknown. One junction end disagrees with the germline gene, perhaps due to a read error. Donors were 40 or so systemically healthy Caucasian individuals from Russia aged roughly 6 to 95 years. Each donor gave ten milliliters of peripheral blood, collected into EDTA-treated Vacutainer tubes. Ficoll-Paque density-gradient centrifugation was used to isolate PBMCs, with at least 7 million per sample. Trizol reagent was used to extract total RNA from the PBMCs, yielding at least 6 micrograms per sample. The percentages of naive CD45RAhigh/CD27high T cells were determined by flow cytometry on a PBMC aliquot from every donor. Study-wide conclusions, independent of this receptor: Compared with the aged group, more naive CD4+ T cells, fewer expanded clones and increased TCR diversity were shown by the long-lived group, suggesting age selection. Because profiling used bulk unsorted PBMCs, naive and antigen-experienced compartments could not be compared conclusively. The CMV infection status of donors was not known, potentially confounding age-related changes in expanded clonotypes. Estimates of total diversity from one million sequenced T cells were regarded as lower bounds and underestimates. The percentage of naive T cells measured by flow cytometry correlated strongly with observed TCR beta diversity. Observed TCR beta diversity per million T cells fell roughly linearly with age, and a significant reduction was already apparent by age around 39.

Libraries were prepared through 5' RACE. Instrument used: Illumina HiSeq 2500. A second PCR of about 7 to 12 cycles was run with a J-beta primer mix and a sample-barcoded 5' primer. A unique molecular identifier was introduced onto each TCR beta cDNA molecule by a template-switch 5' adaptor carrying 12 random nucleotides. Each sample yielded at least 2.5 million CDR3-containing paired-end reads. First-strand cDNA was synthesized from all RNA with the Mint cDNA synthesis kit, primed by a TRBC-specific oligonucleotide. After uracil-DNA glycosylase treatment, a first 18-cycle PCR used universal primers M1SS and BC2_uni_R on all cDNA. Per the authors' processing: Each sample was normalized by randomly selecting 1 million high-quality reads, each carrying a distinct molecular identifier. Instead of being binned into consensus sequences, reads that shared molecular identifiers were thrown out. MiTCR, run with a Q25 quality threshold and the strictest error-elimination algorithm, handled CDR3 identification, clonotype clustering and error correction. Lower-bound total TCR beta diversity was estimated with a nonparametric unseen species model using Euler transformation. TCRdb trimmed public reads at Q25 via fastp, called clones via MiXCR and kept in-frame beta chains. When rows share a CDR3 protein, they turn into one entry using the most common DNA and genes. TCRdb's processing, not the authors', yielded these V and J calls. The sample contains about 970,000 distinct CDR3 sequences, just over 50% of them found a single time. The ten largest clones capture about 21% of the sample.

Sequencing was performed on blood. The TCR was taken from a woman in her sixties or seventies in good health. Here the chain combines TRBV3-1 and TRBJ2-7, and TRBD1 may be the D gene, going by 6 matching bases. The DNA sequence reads TGCGCCAGCAGCCAAGTCAGGGGCTACGAGCAGTACTTC. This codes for CASSQVRGYEQYF.